Below, 24 T cell receptor beta chains from the same sample are listed, as sequenced in a study of Ad26.COV2.S vaccination and SARS-CoV-2 variants. Method: immunoSEQ multiplex PCR; TCRdb's copy keeps in-frame clones and lacks some. The profile shows 300,000 to 400,000 clones, around nine tenths of them singletons. Regarding treatment: roughly 18 received Ad26.COV2.S at low or high dose, single or two shots; about 5 received placebo; per-sample allocation not given. Sampling happened 63 days after the first vaccine or placebo injection. This sample comprised peripheral blood, obtained in a trial of Ad26.COV2.S vaccine versus placebo. These receptors all stem from a person between 18 and 60 years old who received the Ad26.COV2.S COVID-19 vaccine or a placebo.

The J gene is TRBJ1-1, the V gene TRBV5-1; TRBD1 agrees at 7 bases. Losses at the gene ends were 0 bases for V and 4 bases for J; bases not matched to a gene: 6. Germline CDR1 SGHRS, CDR2 YFSETQ. The CDR3 consists of 15 residues. The CDR3 DNA reads as TGCGCCAGCAGCTTGGTCGGGCAGGGGGGCACTGAAGCTTTCTTT. The encoded protein is CASSLVGQGGTEAFF. Combining the CDR3 with reference TRBV5-1 and TRBJ1-1 gives the whole variable domain KAGVTQTPRYLIKTRGQQVTLSCSPISGHRSVSWYQQTPGQGLQFLFEYFSETQRNKGNFPGRFSGRQFSNSRSEMNVSTLELGDSALYLCASSLVGQGGTEAFFGQGTRLTVV.

The rearrangement joins TRBV29-1 to TRBJ2-3; TRBD1 aligns across 8 bases. The CDR3 extends over 14 amino acids. Unmatched junction bases numbered 9, after V lost 8 bases and J lost 2 bases. CDR1 and CDR2 (germline): SQVTM, ANQGSEA. Written as DNA, the CDR3 is TGCAGCACAGCGGTGACAGGGGACACAGATACGCAGTATTTT. Protein sequence: CSTAVTGDTDTQYF.

The chain is built from TRBV21-1 and TRBJ2-5; TRBD2 reflects the table's D call only, with no check against the DNA. TRBV21-1 is designated a pseudogene. The CDR3 runs to 18 residues. The CDR3 sequence: CASSDRTSGRVNQETQYF. The CDR3 DNA is TGTGCCAGCAGCGACCGGACTAGCGGGAGGGTAAACCAAGAGACCCAGTACTTC.

This chain links TRBV11-3 with TRBJ2-7; 9 nucleotides line up with TRBD1. Germline CDR1 and CDR2: SGHNT and YENEEA. The CDR3 is made up of 12 amino acids. The CDR3 DNA reads as TGTGGGTGGGACAGGGCGACCTACGAGCAGTACTTC. Its translation: CGWDRATYEQYF.

The rearrangement joins TRBV18 to TRBJ2-5, with 8 bases identical to TRBD2. Germline values: CDR1 KGHSH, CDR2 LQKENI. This CDR3 comprises 15 residues. Germline trimming cut 5 bases from V and 5 bases from J; bases unmatched to any gene: 10. CDR3 coding DNA: TGTGCCAGCTCAGGTCTAGCGGGCCCGGCGGAGACCCAGTACTTC. Its translation: CASSGLAGPAETQYF. The full variable domain, its missing parts supplied by reference TRBV18 and TRBJ2-5, is NAGVMQNPRHLVRRRGQEARLRCSPMKGHSHVYWYRQLPEEGLKFMVYLQKENIIDESGMPKERFSAEFPKEGPSILRIQQVVRGDSAAYFCASSGLAGPAETQYFGPGTRLLVL.

V gene TRBV5-6 combines with J gene TRBJ2-7, with D unresolved. Trimming left V 1 base short and J 2 bases short, with 4 bases between. The CDR3 totals 12 residues. Looked up from germline, CDR1 is SGHDT and CDR2 is YYEEEE. The CDR3 DNA is TGTGCCAGCAGCTTGTCCGCCTACGAGCAGTACTTC. Protein product: CASSLSAYEQYF. The full variable domain, in which reference TRBV5-6 and TRBJ2-7 provide the parts outside the CDR3, is DAGVTQSPTHLIKTRGQQVTLRCSPKSGHDTVSWYQQALGQGPQFIFQYYEEEERQRGNFPDRFSGHQFPNYSSELNVNALLLGDSALYLCASSLSAYEQYFGPGTRLTVT.

This rearrangement joins TRBV6-5 to TRBJ2-1, with a weak D call TRBD2 (5 bases). From germline, CDR1 is MNHEY and CDR2 SVGAGI. V shed 2 bases and J shed 7 bases, with 6 bases lying between them. The CDR3 extends over 12 amino acids. The CDR3 bases are TGTGCCAGCAGTTACAGAGGGAATGAGCAGTTCTTC. Its translation is CASSYRGNEQFF.

V usage is TRBV9 and J usage is TRBJ1-4; D possibly corresponds to TRBD1 (6 bases). The CDR3 length is 16 residues. V lost 3 bases, J lost 3 bases, and 15 bases lay in between. CDR1 and CDR2 (germline): SGDLS, YYNGEE. The chain's CDR3 is CASSEAPGGANEKLFF. CDR3 in DNA: TGTGCCAGCAGCGAGGCCCCCGGGGGCGCTAATGAAAAACTGTTTTTT.

This chain joins TRBV7-2 and TRBJ2-1, with D perhaps being TRBD1 or TRBD2 (5 bases each). V gave up 2 bases and J gave up 10 bases, with 12 bases separating them. Germline V gives CDR1 SGHTA, CDR2 FQGNSA. The CDR3 loop spans 13 amino acids. CDR3 DNA: TGTGCCAGCAGCTTATTGTACGGGGACGAGCAGTTCTTC. Translating gives CASSLLYGDEQFF.

V usage is TRBV7-2 and J usage is TRBJ2-5; 8 bases align to TRBD1. The V gene's germline CDR1 is SGHTA and CDR2 FQGNSA. This CDR3 is 15 amino acids long. The trim removed 2 bases at V and 5 bases at J, leaving 7 bases unmatched. The CDR3 loop is CASSLYRTGSETQYF. The CDR3 bases are TGTGCCAGCAGCTTATACCGGACAGGGTCCGAGACCCAGTACTTC.

This rearrangement joins TRBV5-4 to TRBJ2-3; D is ambiguous. Trimming removed 3 bases at V and 3 bases at J, with 14 bases between. This CDR3 contains 15 residues. Per germline, CDR1 SGHNT and CDR2 YYREEE (reference sequence). The CDR3 DNA reads TGTGCCAGCAGCTCCCCGGGCCGCGGAACAGATACGCAGTATTTT. Its protein is CASSSPGRGTDTQYF.

This chain connects TRBV2 to TRBJ2-1; TRBD2 matches 11 bases. Germline V lookup: CDR1 SNHLY, CDR2 FYNNEI. The V segment lost 5 bases and the J segment 8 bases; nucleotides outside the gene matches: 5. The CDR3 is 14 amino acids. CDR3 amino acids: CASSPLAGADEQFF. Here the CDR3 DNA reads TGTGCCAGCAGTCCACTAGCGGGAGCCGATGAGCAGTTCTTC.

This chain connects TRBV5-1 to TRBJ1-1, with 8 bases matching TRBD1. The CDR3 is made up of 14 amino acids. Germline loops: CDR1 SGHRS, CDR2 YFSETQ. Trimming at V came to 3 bases and at J to 4 bases, leaving 5 bases not matched to a gene. The CDR3 reads CASSYWTGSTEAFF. The DNA of the CDR3 is TGCGCCAGCAGCTATTGGACAGGGTCCACTGAAGCTTTCTTT.

The rearrangement joins TRBV7-2 to TRBJ1-2; possible D gene TRBD1, 5 bases. V dropped 5 bases and J dropped 4 bases, with 14 bases sitting between them. The CDR3 contains 14 residues. Germline lookup yields CDR1 SGHTA and CDR2 FQGNSA. The CDR3 bases are TGTGCCAGCAGCGCCGGGACGGGGGGCTATGGCTACACCTTC. Amino acid sequence: CASSAGTGGYGYTF. Full variable domain (missing parts from reference TRBV7-2 and TRBJ1-2): GAGVSQSPSNKVTEKGKDVELRCDPISGHTALYWYRQSLGQGLEFLIYFQGNSAPDKSGLPSDRFSAERTGGSVSTLTIQRTQQEDSAVYLCASSAGTGGYGYTFGSGTRLTVV.

In this sample, this clone turned up a few times. The chain combines TRBV6-2 or TRBV6-3 with TRBJ2-7, with D perhaps TRBD2 (6 bases). The CDR3 totals 12 residues. CDR1 and CDR2 (germline): MNHEY, SVGEGT. Trimming removed 4 bases from V and 5 bases from J, with 9 bases in between. In DNA form, the CDR3 reads TGTGCCAGCAGTTTCGGAGGGGACGAGCAGTACTTC. Protein: CASSFGGDEQYF.

The chain joins TRBV28 to TRBJ2-7; D gene unclear. Germline CDR1 and CDR2: MDHEN and SYDVKM. Between the trimmed V and J ends, which lost 2 bases and 0 bases, there was a span of 5 bases. CDR3 size: 13 residues. The CDR3 DNA reads as TGTGCCAGCAGTTTAAAGGGCTCCTACGAGCAGTACTTC. The encoded protein is CASSLKGSYEQYF. Together with reference TRBV28 and TRBJ2-7, the CDR3 gives the full variable domain: DVKVTQSSRYLVKRTGEKVFLECVQDMDHENMFWYRQDPGLGLRLIYFSYDVKMKEKGDIPEGYSVSREKKERFSLILESASTNQTSMYLCASSLKGSYEQYFGPGTRLTVT.

The genes are TRBV5-1 and TRBJ2-1; unclear D gene. V was clipped by 1 base and J by 5 bases, with 13 bases between them. The CDR3 runs to 15 residues. Germline V CDR1 and CDR2: SGHRS, YFSETQ. In DNA, the CDR3 is TGCGCCAGCAGCTTGATGGACGTCAGTAACAATGAGCAGTTCTTC. The encoded protein is CASSLMDVSNNEQFF.

Worth noting for this clone: Other nucleotide sequences from this sample produce the same CDR3. CDR3 residues: CASSQAPGGGYTF. The CDR3 DNA follows: TGTGCCAGCAGCCAAGCCCCGGGTGGAGGTTACACCTTC. The chain employs TRBV3-1 (or the pseudogene TRBV3-2) and TRBJ1-2; unclear D gene. The CDR3 is 13 amino acids. V was pared by 1 base and J by 11 bases, with 14 bases between. The germline gives CDR1 LGHDT, CDR2 YNNKEL (reference sequence).

The chain employs TRBV5-8 and TRBJ2-7; TRBD2 aligns across 10 bases. Germline V lookup: CDR1 SGHTS, CDR2 YDEGEE. The CDR3 has 14 amino acids. V lost 5 bases and J lost 2; bases outside the gene matches: 4. The CDR3: CASRYTSGAYEQYF. DNA for the CDR3: TGTGCCAGCAGGTACACTAGCGGGGCCTACGAGCAGTACTTC.

V and J are TRBV5-4 and TRBJ1-4; possible D gene TRBD1, 6 bases. V dropped 0 bases and J dropped 7 bases, with 10 bases sitting between them. Germline CDR1 and CDR2: SGHNT and YYREEE (reference sequence). The CDR3 has 14 amino acids. As DNA, the CDR3 is TGTGCCAGCAGCTTGGGGGGGGCCGGTGAAAAACTGTTTTTT. Its protein product is CASSLGGAGEKLFF.

The rearrangement uses TRBV5-6 and TRBJ2-1; 10 nucleotides agree with TRBD2. Germline CDR1 reads SGHDT; CDR2 reads YYEEEE. This CDR3 comprises 15 residues. Trimming removed 0 bases from V and 4 bases from J; junction bases left unmatched: 1. Here the CDR3 reads CASSLGTSGYNEQFF. The CDR3 nucleotides read TGTGCCAGCAGCTTGGGGACTAGCGGTTACAATGAGCAGTTCTTC.

The chain is built from TRBV18 and TRBJ2-1; TRBD1 might be the D (6 bases). The CDR3 consists of 15 residues. Deletions cut 3 bases from V and 4 bases from J, with 13 bases between. From germline, CDR1 is KGHSH and CDR2 LQKENI. The CDR3 sequence: CASSPDQGLYNEQFF. The CDR3 DNA sequence: TGTGCCAGCTCACCGGACCAGGGGTTATACAATGAGCAGTTCTTC. Full variable domain (rest looked up from reference TRBV18 and TRBJ2-1): NAGVMQNPRHLVRRRGQEARLRCSPMKGHSHVYWYRQLPEEGLKFMVYLQKENIIDESGMPKERFSAEFPKEGPSILRIQQVVRGDSAAYFCASSPDQGLYNEQFFGPGTRLTVL.

J is TRBJ2-7 and V is TRBV28; 9 bases are a match to TRBD1. V shed 7 bases and J 5 bases; nucleotides not matched to a gene: 12. Germline-derived CDR1 and CDR2 are MDHEN and SYDVKM. The CDR3 runs 15 residues. In DNA form, the CDR3 reads TGTGCCAGCACCCACATGGGACAGGGAAACCACGAGCAGTACTTC. It is translated as CASTHMGQGNHEQYF.

V and J are TRBV29-1 and TRBJ2-3; D might be TRBD1 (5 bases). Germline lookup yields CDR1 SQVTM and CDR2 ANQGSEA. V shed 1 base and J shed 3 bases, with 5 bases lying between them. The CDR3 is 12 residues long. The CDR3 here is CSVEGQTDTQYF. In nucleotides, the CDR3 is TGCAGCGTTGAAGGACAGACAGATACGCAGTATTTT.